This T cell receptor (beta chain) was captured in a study of T cell changes during pregnancy in multiple sclerosis. The CDR3 has 15 residues. V was shortened by 0 bases and J by 6 bases, with 15 bases between the two germline ends. The germline V gene encodes CDR1 GTSNPN and CDR2 SVGIG (reference sequence). The method was immunoSEQ multiplex PCR; TCRdb's version includes in-frame clones alone and lacks a portion of them. Here the sample spans 55,000 to 80,000 clones, around 93% being singletons. This chain connects TRBV30 to TRBJ2-1; D is perhaps TRBD2 (5 bases). Sequenced material: CD8+ T cells from peripheral blood mononuclear cells, taken in the second trimester of pregnancy. The TCR was taken from a female donor with multiple sclerosis, enrolled in a pregnancy study. The chain's CDR3 is CAWSVGLASGNEQFF. The CDR3 bases are TGTGCCTGGAGTGTAGGTTTAGCGTCGGGCAATGAGCAGTTCTTC.